Here is one T cell receptor beta chain with its context. Its matching antigen is unknown. TCR beta libraries were prepared from cDNA with unique molecular identifiers. T cells numbering roughly 1 to 10 million yielded cDNA molecules that totaled about 500,000. TCRdb passed the PCR reads through MiXCR, listing each CDR3 protein once. This table holds roughly 700,000 distinct CDR3 sequences, about 32% found once. These data belong to a study of post-analysis software for immune sequencing data. Across the study: Relapsing-remitting, secondary progressive and progressive-relapsing multiple sclerosis courses were included.

Study-level findings and limits: Compared with controls, patients had more of roughly five TRBV segments, including TRBV5-6, TRBV5-1 and TRBV20-1. Controls showed significantly higher normalized Chao1 diversity than did multiple sclerosis patients. F measure showed strong co-clustering of same-batch samples.

CDR1 is SGHRS and CDR2 is YFSETQ in the germline V gene. V shed 4 bases and J 6 bases; nucleotides not matched to a gene: 17. This CDR3 is 17 amino acids long. V and J are TRBV5-1 and TRBJ1-2; TRBD1 agrees at 8 bases. The specimen sequenced was blood. The receptor was isolated from a girl aged 10-17 years with multiple sclerosis. CDR3 nucleotides: TGCGCCAGCAGCCAAAACAAAGGACAGGGCCTTCACCATGGCTACACCTTC. Protein: CASSQNKGQGLHHGYTF.